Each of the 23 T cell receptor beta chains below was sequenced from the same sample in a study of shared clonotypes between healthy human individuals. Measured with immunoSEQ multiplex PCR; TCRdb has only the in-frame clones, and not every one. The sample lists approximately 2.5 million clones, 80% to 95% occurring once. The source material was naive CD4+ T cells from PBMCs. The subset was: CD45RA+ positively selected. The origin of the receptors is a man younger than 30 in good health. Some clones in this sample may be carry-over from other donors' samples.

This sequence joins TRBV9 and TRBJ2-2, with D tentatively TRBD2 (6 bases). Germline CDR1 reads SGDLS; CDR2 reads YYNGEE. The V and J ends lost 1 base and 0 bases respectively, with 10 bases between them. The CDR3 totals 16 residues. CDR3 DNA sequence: TGTGCCAGCAGCGTAATCCGGGACTCGAACACCGGGGAGCTGTTTTTT. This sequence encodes CASSVIRDSNTGELFF.

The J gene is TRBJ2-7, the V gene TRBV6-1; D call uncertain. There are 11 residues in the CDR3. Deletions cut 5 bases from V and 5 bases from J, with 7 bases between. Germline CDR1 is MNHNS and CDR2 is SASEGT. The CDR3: CASSYGHEQYF. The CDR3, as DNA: TGTGCCAGCAGTTACGGACACGAGCAGTACTTC.

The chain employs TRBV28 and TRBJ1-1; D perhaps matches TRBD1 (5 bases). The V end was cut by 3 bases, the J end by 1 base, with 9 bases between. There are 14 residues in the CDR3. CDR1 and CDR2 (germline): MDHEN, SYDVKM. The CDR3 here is CASSFPGTNTEAFF. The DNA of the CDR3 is TGTGCCAGCAGTTTCCCGGGGACGAACACTGAAGCTTTCTTT. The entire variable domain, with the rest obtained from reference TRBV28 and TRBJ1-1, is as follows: DVKVTQSSRYLVKRTGEKVFLECVQDMDHENMFWYRQDPGLGLRLIYFSYDVKMKEKGDIPEGYSVSREKKERFSLILESASTNQTSMYLCASSFPGTNTEAFFGQGTRLTVV.

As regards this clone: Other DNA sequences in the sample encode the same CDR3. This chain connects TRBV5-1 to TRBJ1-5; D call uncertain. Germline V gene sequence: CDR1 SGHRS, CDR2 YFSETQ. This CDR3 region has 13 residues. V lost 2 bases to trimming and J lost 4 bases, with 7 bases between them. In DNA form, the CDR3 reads TGCGCCAGCAGCTTAGGACCAAATCAGCCCCAGCATTTT. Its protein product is CASSLGPNQPQHF.

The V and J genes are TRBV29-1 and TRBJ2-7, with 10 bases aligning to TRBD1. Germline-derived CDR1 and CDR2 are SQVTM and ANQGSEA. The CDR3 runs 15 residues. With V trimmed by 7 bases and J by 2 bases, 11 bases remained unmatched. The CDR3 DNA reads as TGCAGCGCCTACGTGGGACAGGGGAGCCCCTACGAGCAGTACTTC. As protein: CSAYVGQGSPYEQYF.

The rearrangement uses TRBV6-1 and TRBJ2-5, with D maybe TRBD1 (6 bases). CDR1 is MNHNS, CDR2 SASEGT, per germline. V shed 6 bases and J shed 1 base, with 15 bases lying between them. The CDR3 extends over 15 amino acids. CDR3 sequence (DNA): TGTGCCAGCAGAGGCTGGGGGACACTCCAAGAGACCCAGTACTTC. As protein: CASRGWGTLQETQYF.

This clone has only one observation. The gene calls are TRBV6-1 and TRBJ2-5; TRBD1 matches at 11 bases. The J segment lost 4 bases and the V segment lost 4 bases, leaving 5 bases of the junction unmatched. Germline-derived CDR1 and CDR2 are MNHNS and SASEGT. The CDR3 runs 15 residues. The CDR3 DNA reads TGTGCCAGCAGTGCGGACAGGGGGCGGAGAGAGACCCAGTACTTC. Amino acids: CASSADRGRRETQYF.

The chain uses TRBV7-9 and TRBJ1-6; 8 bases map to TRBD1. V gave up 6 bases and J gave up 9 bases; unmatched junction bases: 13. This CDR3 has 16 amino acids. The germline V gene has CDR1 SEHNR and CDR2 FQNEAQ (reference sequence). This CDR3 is CASRWTGWPLSSPLHF. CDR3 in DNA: TGTGCCAGCAGATGGACAGGGTGGCCTTTGAGTTCACCCCTCCACTTT.

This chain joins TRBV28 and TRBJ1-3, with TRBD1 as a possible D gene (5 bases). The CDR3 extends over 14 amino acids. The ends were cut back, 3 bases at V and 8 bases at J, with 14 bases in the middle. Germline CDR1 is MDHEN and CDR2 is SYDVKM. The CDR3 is CASSFVQGGYTIYF. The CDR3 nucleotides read TGTGCCAGCAGTTTCGTTCAGGGAGGTTACACCATATATTTT.

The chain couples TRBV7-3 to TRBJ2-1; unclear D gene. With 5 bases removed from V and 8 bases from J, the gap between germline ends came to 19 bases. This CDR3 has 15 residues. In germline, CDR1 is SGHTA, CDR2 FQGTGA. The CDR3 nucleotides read TGTGCCAGCAGCCTCTTACCAGCGACTGGCTATGAGCAGTTCTTC. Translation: CASSLLPATGYEQFF.

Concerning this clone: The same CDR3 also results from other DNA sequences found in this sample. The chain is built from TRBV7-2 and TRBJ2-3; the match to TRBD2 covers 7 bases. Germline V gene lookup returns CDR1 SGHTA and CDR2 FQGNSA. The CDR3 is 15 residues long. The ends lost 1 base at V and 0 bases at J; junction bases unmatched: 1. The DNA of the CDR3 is TGTGCCAGCAGCTTAGAGGGACTAAGCACAGATACGCAGTATTTT. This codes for CASSLEGLSTDTQYF.

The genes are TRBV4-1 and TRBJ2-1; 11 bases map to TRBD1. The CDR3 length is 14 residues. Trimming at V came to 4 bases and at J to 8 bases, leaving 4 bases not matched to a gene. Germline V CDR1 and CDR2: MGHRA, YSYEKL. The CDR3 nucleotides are TGCGCCAGCAGCCTAGGACAGGGGGCGTATGAGCAGTTCTTC. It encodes CASSLGQGAYEQFF.

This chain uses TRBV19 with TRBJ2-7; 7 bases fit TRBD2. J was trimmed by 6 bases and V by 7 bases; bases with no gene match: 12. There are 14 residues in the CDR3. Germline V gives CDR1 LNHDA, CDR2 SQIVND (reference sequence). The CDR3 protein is CASMGGTGNREQYF. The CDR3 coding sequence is TGTGCCAGTATGGGGGGGACCGGGAATCGCGAGCAGTACTTC.

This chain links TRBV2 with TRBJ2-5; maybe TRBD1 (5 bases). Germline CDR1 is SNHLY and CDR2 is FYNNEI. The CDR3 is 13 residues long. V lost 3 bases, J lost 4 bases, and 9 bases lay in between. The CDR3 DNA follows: TGTGCCAGCAGTGACAGGGATCGAGAGACCCAGTACTTC. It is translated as CASSDRDRETQYF.

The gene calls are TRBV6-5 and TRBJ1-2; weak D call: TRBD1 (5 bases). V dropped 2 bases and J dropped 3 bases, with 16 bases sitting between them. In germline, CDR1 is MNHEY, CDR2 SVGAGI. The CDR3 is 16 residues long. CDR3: CASSYRGPPDHYGYTF. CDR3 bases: TGTGCCAGCAGTTACAGGGGCCCGCCCGATCACTATGGCTACACCTTC.

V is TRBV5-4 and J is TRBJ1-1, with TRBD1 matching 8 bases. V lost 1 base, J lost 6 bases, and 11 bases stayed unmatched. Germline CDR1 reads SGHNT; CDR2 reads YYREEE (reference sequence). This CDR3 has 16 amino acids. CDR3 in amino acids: CASSLFTGGHLSEAFF. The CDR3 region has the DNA TGTGCCAGCAGCTTGTTCACAGGGGGTCATCTGTCTGAAGCTTTCTTT.

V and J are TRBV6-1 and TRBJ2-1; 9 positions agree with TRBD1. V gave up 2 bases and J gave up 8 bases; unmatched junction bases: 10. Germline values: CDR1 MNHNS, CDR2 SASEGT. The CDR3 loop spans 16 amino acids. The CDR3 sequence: CASSELGTGRIDEQFF. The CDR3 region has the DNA TGTGCCAGCAGTGAACTAGGGACAGGGCGTATCGATGAGCAGTTCTTC.

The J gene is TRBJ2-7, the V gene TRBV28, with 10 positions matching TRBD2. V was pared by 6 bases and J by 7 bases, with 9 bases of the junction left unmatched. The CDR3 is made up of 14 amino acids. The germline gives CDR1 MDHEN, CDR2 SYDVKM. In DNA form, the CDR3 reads TGTGCCAGCAGATCCAGCGGGAGGGGTGGGGAGCAGTACTTC. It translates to CASRSSGRGGEQYF.

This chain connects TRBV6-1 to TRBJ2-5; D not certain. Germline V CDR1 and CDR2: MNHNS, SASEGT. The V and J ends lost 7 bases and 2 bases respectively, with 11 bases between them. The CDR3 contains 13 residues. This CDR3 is CASNVGVQETQYF. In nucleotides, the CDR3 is TGTGCCAGCAACGTAGGAGTACAAGAGACCCAGTACTTC.

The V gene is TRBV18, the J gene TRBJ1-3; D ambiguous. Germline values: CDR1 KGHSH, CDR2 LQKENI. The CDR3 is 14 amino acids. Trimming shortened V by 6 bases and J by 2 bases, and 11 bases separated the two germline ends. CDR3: CASSLGATGNTIYF. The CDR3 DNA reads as TGTGCCAGCTCCTTGGGAGCTACTGGAAACACCATATATTTT. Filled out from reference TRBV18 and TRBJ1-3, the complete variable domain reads NAGVMQNPRHLVRRRGQEARLRCSPMKGHSHVYWYRQLPEEGLKFMVYLQKENIIDESGMPKERFSAEFPKEGPSILRIQQVVRGDSAAYFCASSLGATGNTIYFGEGSWLTVV.

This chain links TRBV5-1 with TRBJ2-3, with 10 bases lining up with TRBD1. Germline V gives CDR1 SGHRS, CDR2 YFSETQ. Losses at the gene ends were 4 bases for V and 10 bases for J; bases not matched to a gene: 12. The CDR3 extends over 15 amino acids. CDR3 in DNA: TGCGCCAGCAGCCCGGGACAGGGGTTACCCCCGGCGCAGTATTTT. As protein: CASSPGQGLPPAQYF.

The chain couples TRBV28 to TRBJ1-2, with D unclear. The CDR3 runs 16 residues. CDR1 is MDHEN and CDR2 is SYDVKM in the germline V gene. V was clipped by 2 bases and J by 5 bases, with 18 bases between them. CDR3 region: CASSLDRAGSRYGYTF. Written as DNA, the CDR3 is TGTGCCAGCAGTTTAGATAGGGCCGGCTCCCGATATGGCTACACCTTC.

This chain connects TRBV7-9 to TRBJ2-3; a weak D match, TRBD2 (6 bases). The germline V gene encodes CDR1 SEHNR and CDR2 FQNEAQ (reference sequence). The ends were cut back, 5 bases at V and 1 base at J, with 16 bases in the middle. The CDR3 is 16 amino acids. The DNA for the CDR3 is TGTGCCAGCAGCCCTCCCTTGGGAGGTCGCACAGATACGCAGTATTTT. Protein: CASSPPLGGRTDTQYF. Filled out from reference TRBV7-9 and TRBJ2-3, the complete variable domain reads DTGVSQNPRHKITKRGQNVTFRCDPISEHNRLYWYRQTLGQGPEFLTYFQNEAQLEKSRLLSDRFSAERPKGSFSTLEIQRTEQGDSAMYLCASSPPLGGRTDTQYFGPGTRLTVL.